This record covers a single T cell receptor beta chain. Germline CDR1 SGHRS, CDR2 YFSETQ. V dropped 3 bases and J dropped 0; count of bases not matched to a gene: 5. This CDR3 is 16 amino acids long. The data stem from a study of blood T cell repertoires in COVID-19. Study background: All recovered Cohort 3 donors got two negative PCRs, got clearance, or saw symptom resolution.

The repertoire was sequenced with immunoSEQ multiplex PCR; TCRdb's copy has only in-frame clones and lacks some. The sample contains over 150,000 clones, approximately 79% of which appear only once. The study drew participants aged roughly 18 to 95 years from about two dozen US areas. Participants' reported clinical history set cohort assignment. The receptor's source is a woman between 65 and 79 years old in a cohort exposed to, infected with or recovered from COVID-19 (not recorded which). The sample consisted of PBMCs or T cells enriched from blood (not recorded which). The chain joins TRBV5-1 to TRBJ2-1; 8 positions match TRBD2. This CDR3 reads CASSYSGTSSYNEQFF. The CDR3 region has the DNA TGCGCCAGCAGCTATAGCGGGACGAGCTCCTACAATGAGCAGTTCTTC.